Sequencing of this TCR beta chain was carried out in a study of blood T cell repertoires in COVID-19. Turning to the study itself: The origin of the acute and convalescent COVID-19 samples was the United States, Italy and Spain.

The V end was cut by 6 bases, the J end by 3 bases, with 20 bases between. This CDR3 contains 16 residues. The V gene's germline CDR1 is LNHDA and CDR2 SQIVND (reference sequence). Cohort assignment relied on participant-reported clinical history. Measured with immunoSEQ multiplex PCR; TCRdb has only the in-frame clones, and not every one. The sample has about 280,000 clones, around 84% seen once. This TCR was sampled from a woman between 50 and 59 years old who had recovered from COVID-19. Sequenced material: PBMCs or T cells enriched from blood (not recorded which). This sequence joins TRBV19 and TRBJ1-1; D may be TRBD1 (5 bases). The CDR3 loop is CASSPSLGREDTEAFF. The CDR3 DNA is TGTGCCAGTAGCCCATCTCTTGGCAGGGAGGACACTGAAGCTTTCTTT.